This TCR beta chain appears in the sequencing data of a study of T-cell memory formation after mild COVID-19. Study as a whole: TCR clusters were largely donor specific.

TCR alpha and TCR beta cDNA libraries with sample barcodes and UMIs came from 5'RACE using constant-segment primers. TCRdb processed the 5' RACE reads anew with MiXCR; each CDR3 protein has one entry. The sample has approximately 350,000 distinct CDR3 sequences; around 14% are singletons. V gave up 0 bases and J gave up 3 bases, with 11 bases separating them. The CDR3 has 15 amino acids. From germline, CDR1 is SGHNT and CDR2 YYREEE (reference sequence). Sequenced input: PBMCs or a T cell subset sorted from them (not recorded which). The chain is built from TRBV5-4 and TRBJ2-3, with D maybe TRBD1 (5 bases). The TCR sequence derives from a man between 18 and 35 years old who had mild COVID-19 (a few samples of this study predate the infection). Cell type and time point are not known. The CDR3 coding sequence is TGTGCCAGCAGCTTGGTCGCGCAGGGAACAGATACGCAGTATTTT. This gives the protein CASSLVAQGTDTQYF.